This T cell receptor (beta chain) was obtained from a study of CD8 T cells in Susac syndrome. Patients having Susac syndrome satisfied recently defined diagnostic criteria for definite or probable disease. Negative isolation was used for CD8+ and CD4+ T cells, and FACS enrichment was applied to TEMRA cells. CDR3 length: 13 residues. Germline CDR1 reads SEHNR; CDR2 reads FQNEAQ (reference sequence). With 5 bases clipped from V and 7 bases from J, the junction kept 4 bases outside the gene matches. Whole-study findings and limits: Clonal expansion was not observed in the Susac syndrome CD4+ T cell repertoires.

With regard to this clonotype: The antigen remains unidentified.

Reverse transcription of roughly 0.45 to 1 ug RNA was carried out with random hexamers. With immunoSEQ multiplex PCR, TCR beta CDR3 was amplified across 54 Vbeta and 13 Jbeta. TCRdb reprocessed the immunoSEQ multiplex PCR reads via MiXCR and lists one record per CDR3 protein. The repertoire holds under 300,000 distinct CDR3 sequences, about 96% seen once, with approximately 0.094% in the top ten. The chain employs TRBV7-9 and TRBJ2-1, with 8 bases lining up with TRBD2. The specimen was CD4+ T cells from PBMCs. This sequence was found in a human donor with Susac syndrome. In nucleotides, the CDR3 is TGTGCCAGCAGCCCGGGGGGGGTTAATGAGCAGTTCTTC. Amino acid sequence: CASSPGGVNEQFF. The full variable domain, with the rest looked up from reference TRBV7-9 and TRBJ2-1, is DTGVSQNPRHKITKRGQNVTFRCDPISEHNRLYWYRQTLGQGPEFLTYFQNEAQLEKSRLLSDRFSAERPKGSFSTLEIQRTEQGDSAMYLCASSPGGVNEQFFGPGTRLTVL.